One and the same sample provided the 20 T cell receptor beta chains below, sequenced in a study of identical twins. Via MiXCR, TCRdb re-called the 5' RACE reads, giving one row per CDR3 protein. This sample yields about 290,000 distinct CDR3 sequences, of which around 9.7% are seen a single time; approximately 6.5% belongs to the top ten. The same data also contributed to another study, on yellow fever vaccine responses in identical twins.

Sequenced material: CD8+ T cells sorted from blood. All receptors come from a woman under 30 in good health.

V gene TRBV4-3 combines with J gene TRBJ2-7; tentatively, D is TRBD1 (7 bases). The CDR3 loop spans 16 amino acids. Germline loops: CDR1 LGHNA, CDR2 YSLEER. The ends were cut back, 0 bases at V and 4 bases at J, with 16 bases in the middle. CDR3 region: CASSQEVAGQFYEQYF. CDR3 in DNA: TGCGCCAGCAGCCAAGAAGTGGCGGGACAGTTTTACGAGCAGTACTTC.

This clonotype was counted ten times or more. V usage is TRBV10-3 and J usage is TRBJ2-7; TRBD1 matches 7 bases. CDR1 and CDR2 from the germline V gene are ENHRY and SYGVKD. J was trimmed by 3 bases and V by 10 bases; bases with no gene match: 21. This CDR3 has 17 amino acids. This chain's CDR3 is CATDTGAPLKPFYEQYF. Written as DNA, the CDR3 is TGTGCCACTGATACAGGGGCACCTTTAAAACCCTTCTACGAGCAGTACTTC.

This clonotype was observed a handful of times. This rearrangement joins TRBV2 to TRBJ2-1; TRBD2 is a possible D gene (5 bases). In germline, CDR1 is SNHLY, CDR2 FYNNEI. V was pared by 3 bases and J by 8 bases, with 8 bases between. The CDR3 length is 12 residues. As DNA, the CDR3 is TGTGCCAGCAGTGATTTGCGGGATGAGCAGTTCTTC. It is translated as CASSDLRDEQFF.

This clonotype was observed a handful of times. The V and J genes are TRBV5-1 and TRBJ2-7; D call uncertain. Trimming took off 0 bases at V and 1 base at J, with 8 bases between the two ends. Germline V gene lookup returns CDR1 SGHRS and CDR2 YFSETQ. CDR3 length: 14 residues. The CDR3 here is CASSLGHGSYEQYF. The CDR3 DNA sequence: TGCGCCAGCAGCTTGGGCCACGGATCCTACGAGCAGTACTTC. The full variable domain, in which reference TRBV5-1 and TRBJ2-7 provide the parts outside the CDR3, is KAGVTQTPRYLIKTRGQQVTLSCSPISGHRSVSWYQQTPGQGLQFLFEYFSETQRNKGNFPGRFSGRQFSNSRSEMNVSTLELGDSALYLCASSLGHGSYEQYFGPGTRLTVT.

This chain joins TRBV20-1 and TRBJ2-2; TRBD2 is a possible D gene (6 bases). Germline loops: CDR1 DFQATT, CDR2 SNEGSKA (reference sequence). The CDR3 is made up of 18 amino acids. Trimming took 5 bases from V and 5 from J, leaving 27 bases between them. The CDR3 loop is CSASPGDGRTSHTGELFF. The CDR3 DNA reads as TGCAGTGCTTCCCCCGGGGACGGGAGAACATCTCATACCGGGGAGCTGTTTTTT.

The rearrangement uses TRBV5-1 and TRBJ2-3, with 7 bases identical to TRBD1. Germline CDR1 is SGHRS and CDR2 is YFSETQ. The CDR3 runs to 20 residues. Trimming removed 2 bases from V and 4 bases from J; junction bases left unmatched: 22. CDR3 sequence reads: CASSLDPGTANPFLADTQYF. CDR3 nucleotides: TGCGCCAGCAGCTTAGACCCCGGGACAGCGAACCCCTTCCTCGCAGATACGCAGTATTTT.

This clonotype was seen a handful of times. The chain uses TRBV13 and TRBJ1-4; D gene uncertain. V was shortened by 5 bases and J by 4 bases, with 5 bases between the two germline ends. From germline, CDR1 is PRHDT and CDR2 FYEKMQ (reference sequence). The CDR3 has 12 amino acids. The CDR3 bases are TGTGCCAGCAGCCCTTTTAATGAAAAACTGTTTTTT. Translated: CASSPFNEKLFF.

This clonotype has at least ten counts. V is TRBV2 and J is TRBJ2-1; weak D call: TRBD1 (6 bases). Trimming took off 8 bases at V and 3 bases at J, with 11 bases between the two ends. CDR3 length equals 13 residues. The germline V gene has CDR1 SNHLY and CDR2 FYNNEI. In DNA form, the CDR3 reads TGTGCCAGCGAGGCCAGGGGCTACAATGAGCAGTTCTTC. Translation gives CASEARGYNEQFF.

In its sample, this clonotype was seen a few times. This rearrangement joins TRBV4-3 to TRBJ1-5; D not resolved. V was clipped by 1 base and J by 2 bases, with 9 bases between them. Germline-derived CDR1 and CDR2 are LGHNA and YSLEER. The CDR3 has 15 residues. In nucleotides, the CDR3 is TGCGCCAGCAGCCAAGGAGTTTTGCGCAATCAGCCCCAGCATTTT. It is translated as CASSQGVLRNQPQHF.

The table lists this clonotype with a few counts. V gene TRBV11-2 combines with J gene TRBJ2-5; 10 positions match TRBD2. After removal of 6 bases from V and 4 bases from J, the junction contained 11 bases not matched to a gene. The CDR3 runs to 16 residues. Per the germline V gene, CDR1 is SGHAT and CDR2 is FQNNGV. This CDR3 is CASSDASGTSVETQYF. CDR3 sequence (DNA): TGTGCCAGCAGTGACGCCTCCGGGACTAGCGTAGAGACCCAGTACTTC. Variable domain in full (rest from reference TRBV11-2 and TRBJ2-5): EAGVAQSPRYKIIEKRQSVAFWCNPISGHATLYWYQQILGQGPKLLIQFQNNGVVDDSQLPKDRFSAERLKGVDSTLKIQPAKLEDSAVYLCASSDASGTSVETQYFGPGTRLLVL.

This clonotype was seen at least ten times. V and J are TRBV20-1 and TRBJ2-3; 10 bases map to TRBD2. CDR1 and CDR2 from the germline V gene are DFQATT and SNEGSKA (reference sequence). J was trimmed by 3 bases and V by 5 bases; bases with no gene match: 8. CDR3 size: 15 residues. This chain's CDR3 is CSADFSGRSTDTQYF. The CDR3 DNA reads TGCAGTGCTGACTTTAGCGGGAGGAGTACAGATACGCAGTATTTT.

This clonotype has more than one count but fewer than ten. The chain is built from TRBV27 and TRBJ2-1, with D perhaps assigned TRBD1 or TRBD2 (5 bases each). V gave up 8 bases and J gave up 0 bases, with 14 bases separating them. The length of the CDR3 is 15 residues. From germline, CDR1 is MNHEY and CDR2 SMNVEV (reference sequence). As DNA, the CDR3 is TGTGCCAGCGGACAAGGGACGCCCTCCTACAATGAGCAGTTCTTC. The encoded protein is CASGQGTPSYNEQFF.

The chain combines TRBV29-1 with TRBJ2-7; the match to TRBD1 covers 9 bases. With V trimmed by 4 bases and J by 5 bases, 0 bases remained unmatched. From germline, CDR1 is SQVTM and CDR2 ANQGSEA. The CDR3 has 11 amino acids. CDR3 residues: CSVGQGDEQYF. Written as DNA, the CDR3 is TGCAGCGTTGGACAGGGGGACGAGCAGTACTTC.

CDR3 sequence reads: CASSFLTDSSQETQYF. CDR3 in DNA: TGTGCCAGCAGTTTTCTAACGGACAGCAGCCAAGAGACCCAGTACTTC. The rearrangement uses TRBV28 and TRBJ2-5, with a weak D call TRBD1 (6 bases). This CDR3 is 16 amino acids long. Trimming removed 3 bases from V and 1 base from J, with 15 bases in between. Germline V gene lookup returns CDR1 MDHEN and CDR2 SYDVKM.

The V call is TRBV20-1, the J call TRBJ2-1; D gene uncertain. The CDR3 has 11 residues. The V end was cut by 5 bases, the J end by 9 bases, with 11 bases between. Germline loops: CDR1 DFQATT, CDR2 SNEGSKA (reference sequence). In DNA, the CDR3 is TGCAGTGCTTATGTAGTAGCTGAGCAGTTCTTC. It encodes CSAYVVAEQFF.

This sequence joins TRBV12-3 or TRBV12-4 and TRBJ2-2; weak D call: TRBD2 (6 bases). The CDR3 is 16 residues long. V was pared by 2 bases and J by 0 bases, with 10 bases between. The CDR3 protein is CASSLFGGPNTGELFF. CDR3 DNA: TGTGCCAGCAGTTTATTCGGGGGTCCGAACACCGGGGAGCTGTTTTTT.

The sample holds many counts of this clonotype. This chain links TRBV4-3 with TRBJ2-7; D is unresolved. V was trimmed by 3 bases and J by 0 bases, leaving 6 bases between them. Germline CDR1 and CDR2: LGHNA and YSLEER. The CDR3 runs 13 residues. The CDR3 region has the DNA TGCGCCAGCAGCCACGGATCCTCCTACGAGCAGTACTTC. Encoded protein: CASSHGSSYEQYF.

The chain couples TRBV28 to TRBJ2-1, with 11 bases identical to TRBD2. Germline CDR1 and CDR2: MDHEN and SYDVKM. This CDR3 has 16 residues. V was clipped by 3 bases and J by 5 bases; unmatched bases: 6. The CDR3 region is CASSFTSGSEHNEQFF. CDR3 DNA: TGTGCCAGCAGTTTCACTAGCGGGAGTGAGCACAATGAGCAGTTCTTC.

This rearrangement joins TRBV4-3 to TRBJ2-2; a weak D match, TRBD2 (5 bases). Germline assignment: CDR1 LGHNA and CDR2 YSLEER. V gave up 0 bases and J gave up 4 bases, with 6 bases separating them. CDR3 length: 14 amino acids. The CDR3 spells CASSQDGGTGELFF. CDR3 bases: TGCGCCAGCAGCCAAGATGGAGGCACCGGGGAGCTGTTTTTT.

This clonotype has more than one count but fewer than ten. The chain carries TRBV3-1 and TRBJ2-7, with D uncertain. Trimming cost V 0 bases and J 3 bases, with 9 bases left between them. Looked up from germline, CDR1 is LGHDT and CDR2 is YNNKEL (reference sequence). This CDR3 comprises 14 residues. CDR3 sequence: CASSQDGRNYEQYF. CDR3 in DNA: TGTGCCAGCAGCCAAGATGGCAGAAACTACGAGCAGTACTTC.